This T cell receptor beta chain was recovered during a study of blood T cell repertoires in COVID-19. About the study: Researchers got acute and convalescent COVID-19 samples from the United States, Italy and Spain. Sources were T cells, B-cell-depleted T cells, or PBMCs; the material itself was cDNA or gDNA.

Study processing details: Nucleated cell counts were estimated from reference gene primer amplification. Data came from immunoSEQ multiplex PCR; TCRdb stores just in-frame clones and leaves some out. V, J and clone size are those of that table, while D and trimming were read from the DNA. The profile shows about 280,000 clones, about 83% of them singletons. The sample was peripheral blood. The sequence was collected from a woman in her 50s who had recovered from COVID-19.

The CDR3 loop reads CATSDPGGSGADTQYF. The CDR3 DNA reads TGTGCCACCAGTGACCCGGGGGGGTCGGGGGCAGATACGCAGTATTTT. The chain has TRBV24-1 and TRBJ2-3, with 8 bases lining up with TRBD2. The V segment lost 4 bases and the J segment 4 bases; nucleotides outside the gene matches: 9. CDR1 KGHDR and CDR2 SFDVKD come from the germline V gene. The CDR3 sequence is 16 residues long.